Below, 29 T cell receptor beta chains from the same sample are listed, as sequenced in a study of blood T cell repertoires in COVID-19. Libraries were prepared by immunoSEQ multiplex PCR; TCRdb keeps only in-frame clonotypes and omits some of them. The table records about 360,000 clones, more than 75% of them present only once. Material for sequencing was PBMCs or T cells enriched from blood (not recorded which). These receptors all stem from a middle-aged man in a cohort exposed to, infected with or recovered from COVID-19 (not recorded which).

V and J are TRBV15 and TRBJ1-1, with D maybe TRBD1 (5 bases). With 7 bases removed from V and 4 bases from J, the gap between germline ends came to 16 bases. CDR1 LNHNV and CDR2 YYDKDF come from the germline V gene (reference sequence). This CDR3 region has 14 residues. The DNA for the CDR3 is TGTGCCACCAAGTCCCTCAGGGTAGGCACTGAAGCTTTCTTT. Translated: CATKSLRVGTEAFF. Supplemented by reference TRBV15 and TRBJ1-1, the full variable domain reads DAMVIQNPRYQVTQFGKPVTLSCSQTLNHNVMYWYQQKSSQAPKLLFHYYDKDFNNEADTPDNFQSRRPNTSFCFLDIRSPGLGDTAMYLCATKSLRVGTEAFFGQGTRLTVV.

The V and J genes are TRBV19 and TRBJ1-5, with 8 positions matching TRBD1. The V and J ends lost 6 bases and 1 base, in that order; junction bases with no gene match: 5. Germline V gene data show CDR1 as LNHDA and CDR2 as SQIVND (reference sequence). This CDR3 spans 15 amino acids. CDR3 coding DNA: TGTGCCAGTAGGCAGGGGGCTTACAGCAATCAGCCCCAGCATTTT. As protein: CASRQGAYSNQPQHF.

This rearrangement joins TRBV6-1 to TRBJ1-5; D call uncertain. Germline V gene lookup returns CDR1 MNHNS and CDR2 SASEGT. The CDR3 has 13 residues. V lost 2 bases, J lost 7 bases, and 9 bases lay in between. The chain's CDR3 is CASSETRGQPQHF. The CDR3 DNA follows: TGTGCCAGCAGTGAAACCAGAGGACAGCCCCAGCATTTT.

The CDR3 DNA follows: TGTGCCAGCAGCAAGGGACTAGCGGGAGTAGTTTCCTACAATGAGCAGTTCTTC. The encoded protein is CASSKGLAGVVSYNEQFF. The chain joins TRBV5-4 to TRBJ2-1; 14 bases match TRBD2. Per the germline V gene, CDR1 is SGHNT and CDR2 is YYREEE (reference sequence). Trimming cost V 4 bases and J 1 base; bases outside gene matches: 7. The CDR3 length is 18 residues.

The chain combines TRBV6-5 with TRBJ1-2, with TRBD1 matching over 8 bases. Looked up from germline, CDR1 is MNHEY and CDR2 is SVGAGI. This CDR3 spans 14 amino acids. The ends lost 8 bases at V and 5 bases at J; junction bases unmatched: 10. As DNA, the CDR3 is TGTGCCAGCTTCCAGGGGGCGCGCGGTTATGGCTACACCTTC. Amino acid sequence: CASFQGARGYGYTF.

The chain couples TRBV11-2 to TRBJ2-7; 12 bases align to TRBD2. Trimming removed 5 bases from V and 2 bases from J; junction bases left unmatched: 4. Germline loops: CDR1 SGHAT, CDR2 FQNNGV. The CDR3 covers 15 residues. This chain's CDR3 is CASSPWTSGTYEQYF. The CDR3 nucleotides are TGTGCCAGCAGCCCCTGGACTAGCGGGACCTACGAGCAGTACTTC.

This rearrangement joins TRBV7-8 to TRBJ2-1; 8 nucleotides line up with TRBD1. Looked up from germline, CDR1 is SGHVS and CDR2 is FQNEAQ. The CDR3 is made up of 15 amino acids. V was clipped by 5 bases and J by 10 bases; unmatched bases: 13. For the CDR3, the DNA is TGTGCCAGCAGCACCCCAGGGGGCCGGGGGACCGAGCAGTTCTTC. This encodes CASSTPGGRGTEQFF.

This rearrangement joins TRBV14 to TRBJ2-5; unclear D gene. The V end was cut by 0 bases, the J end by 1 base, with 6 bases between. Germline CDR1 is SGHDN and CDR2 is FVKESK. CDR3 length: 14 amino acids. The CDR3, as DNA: TGTGCCAGCAGCCAAGATGACACCCAAGAGACCCAGTACTTC. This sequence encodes CASSQDDTQETQYF.

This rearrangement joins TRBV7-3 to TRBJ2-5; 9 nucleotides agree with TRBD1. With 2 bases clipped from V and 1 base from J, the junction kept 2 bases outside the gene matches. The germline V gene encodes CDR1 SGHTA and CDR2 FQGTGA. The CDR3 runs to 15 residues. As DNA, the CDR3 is TGTGCCAGCAGCTTACTGGGACAGGGCCAAGAGACCCAGTACTTC. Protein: CASSLLGQGQETQYF.

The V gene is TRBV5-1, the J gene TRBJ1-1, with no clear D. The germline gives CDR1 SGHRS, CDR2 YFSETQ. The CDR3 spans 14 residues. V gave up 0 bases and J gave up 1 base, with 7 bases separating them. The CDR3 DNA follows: TGCGCCAGCAGCTTGGCCCAGTCGAACACTGAAGCTTTCTTT. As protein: CASSLAQSNTEAFF.

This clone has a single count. The CDR3 region is CASSFVLPGSETQYF. The CDR3 DNA is TGTGCCAGCAGTTTTGTCCTTCCGGGTAGTGAGACCCAGTACTTC. The chain is built from TRBV28 and TRBJ2-5, with D unclear. The germline V gene has CDR1 MDHEN and CDR2 SYDVKM. The CDR3 sequence is 15 residues long. Between the trimmed V and J ends, which lost 3 bases and 5 bases, there was a span of 16 bases.

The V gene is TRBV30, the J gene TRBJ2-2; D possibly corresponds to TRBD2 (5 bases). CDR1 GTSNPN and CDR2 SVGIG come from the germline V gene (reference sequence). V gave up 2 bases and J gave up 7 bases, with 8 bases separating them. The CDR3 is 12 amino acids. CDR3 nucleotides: TGTGCCTGGAGTCTAGCTGTCGGGGAGCTGTTTTTT. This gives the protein CAWSLAVGELFF.

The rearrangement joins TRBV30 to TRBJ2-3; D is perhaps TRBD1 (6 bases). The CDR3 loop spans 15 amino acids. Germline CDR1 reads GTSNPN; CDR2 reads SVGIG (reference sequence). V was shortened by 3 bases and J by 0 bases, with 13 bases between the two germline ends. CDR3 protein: CAWSSGTISTDTQYF. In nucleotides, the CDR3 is TGTGCCTGGAGCTCCGGGACAATTAGCACAGATACGCAGTATTTT. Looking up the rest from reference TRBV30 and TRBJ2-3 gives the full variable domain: SQTIHQWPATLVQPVGSPLSLECTVEGTSNPNLYWYRQAAGRGLQLLFYSVGIGQISSEVPQNLSASRPQDRQFILSSKKLLLSDSGFYLCAWSSGTISTDTQYFGPGTRLTVL.

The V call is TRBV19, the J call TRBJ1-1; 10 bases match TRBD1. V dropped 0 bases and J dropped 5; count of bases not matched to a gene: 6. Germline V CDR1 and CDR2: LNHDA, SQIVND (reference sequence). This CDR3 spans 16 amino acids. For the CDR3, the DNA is TGTGCCAGTAGTATAGAGGGACAGGGGATATGGACTGAAGCTTTCTTT. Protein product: CASSIEGQGIWTEAFF.

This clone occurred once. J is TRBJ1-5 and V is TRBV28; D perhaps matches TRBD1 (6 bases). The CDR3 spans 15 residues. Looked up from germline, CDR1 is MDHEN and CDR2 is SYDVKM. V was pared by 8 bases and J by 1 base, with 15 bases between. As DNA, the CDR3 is TGTGCCAGCGTCCGGGGGGGGCGAAGCAATCAGCCCCAGCATTTT. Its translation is CASVRGGRSNQPQHF.

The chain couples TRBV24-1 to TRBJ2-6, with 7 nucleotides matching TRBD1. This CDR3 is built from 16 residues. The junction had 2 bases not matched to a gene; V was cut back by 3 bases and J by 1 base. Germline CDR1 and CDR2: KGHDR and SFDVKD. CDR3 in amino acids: CATSDADRSGANVLTF. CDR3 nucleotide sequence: TGTGCCACCAGTGATGCGGACAGGTCTGGGGCCAACGTCCTGACTTTC.

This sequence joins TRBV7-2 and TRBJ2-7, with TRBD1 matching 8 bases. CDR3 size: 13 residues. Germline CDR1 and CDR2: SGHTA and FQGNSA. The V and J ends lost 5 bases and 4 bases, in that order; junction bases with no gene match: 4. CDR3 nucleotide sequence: TGTGCCAGCAGCCTGGACAGGGTTTACGAGCAGTACTTC. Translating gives CASSLDRVYEQYF.

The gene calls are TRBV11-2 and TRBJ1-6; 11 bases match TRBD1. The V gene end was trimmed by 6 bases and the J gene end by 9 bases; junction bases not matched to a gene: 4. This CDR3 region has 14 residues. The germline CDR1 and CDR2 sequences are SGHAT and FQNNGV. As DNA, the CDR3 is TGTGCCAGCAGTCCCGGGACAGGGGGTTCACCCCTCCACTTT. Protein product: CASSPGTGGSPLHF.

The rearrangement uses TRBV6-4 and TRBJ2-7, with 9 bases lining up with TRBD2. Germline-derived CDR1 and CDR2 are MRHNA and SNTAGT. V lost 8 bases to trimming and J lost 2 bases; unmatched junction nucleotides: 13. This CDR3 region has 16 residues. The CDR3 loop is CASRASGKRYPYEQYF. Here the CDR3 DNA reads TGTGCCAGCCGGGCTAGCGGGAAGAGGTACCCCTACGAGCAGTACTTC.

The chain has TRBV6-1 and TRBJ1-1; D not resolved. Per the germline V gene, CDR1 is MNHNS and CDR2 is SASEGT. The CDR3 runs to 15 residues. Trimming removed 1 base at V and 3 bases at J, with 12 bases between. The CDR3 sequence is CASSEDPREDTEAFF. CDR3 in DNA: TGTGCCAGCAGTGAAGATCCTCGGGAGGACACTGAAGCTTTCTTT.

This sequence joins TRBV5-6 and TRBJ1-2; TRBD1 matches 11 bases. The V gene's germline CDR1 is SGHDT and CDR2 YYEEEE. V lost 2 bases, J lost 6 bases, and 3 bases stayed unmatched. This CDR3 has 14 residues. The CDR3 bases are TGTGCCAGCAGCTTCGGACAGGGGGCCCATGGCTACACCTTC. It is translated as CASSFGQGAHGYTF.

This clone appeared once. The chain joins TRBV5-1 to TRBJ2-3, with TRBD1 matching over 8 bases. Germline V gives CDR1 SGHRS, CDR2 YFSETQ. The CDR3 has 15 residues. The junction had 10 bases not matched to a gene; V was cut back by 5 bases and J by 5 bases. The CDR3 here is CASSGTTGALDTQYF. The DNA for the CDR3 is TGCGCCAGCAGTGGAACGACAGGGGCCCTAGATACGCAGTATTTT.

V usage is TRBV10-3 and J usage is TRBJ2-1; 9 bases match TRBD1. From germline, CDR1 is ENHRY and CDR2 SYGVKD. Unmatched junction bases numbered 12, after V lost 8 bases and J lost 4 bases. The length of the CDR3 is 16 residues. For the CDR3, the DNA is TGTGCCATCCGCCCATCCTGGGGACAGGGATACAATGAGCAGTTCTTC. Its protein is CAIRPSWGQGYNEQFF.

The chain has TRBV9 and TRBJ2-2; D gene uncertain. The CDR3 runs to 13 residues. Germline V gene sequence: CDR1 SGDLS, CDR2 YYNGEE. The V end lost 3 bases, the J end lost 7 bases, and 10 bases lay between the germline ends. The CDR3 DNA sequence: TGTGCCAGCAGCGAGGCCCCAGGCGGGGAGCTGTTTTTT. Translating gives CASSEAPGGELFF.

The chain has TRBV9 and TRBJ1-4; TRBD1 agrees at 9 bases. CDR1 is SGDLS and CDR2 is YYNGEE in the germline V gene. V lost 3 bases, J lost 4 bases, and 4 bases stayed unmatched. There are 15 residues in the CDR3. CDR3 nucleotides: TGTGCCAGCAGCGCGGGACAGGGAGATAATGAAAAACTGTTTTTT. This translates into CASSAGQGDNEKLFF. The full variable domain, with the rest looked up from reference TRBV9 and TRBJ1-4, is DSGVTQTPKHLITATGQRVTLRCSPRSGDLSVYWYQQSLDQGLQFLIQYYNGEERAKGNILERFSAQQFPDLHSELNLSSLELGDSALYFCASSAGQGDNEKLFFGSGTQLSVL.

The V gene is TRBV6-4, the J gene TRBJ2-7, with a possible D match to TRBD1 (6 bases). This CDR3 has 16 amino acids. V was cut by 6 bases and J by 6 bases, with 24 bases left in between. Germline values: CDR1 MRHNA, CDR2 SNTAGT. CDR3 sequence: CASRIQGPPSSCEQYF. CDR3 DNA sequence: TGTGCCAGCAGGATACAGGGTCCTCCCTCATCGTGCGAGCAGTACTTC.

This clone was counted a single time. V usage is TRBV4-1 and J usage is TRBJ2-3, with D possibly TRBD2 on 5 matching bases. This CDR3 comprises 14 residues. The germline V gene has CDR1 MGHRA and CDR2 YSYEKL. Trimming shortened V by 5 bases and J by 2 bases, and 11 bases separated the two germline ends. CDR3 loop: CASSFRTVTDTQYF. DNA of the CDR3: TGCGCCAGCAGCTTCCGGACTGTCACAGATACGCAGTATTTT.

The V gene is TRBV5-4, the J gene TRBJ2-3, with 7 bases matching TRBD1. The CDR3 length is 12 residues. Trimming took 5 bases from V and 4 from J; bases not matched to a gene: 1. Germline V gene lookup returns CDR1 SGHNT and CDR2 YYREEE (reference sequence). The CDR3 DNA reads TGTGCCAGCAGGACAGGGCCAGATACGCAGTATTTT. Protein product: CASRTGPDTQYF. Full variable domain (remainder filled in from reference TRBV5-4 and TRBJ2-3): ETGVTQSPTHLIKTRGQQVTLRCSSQSGHNTVSWYQQALGQGPQFIFQYYREEENGRGNFPPRFSGLQFPNYSSELNVNALELDDSALYLCASRTGPDTQYFGPGTRLTVL.

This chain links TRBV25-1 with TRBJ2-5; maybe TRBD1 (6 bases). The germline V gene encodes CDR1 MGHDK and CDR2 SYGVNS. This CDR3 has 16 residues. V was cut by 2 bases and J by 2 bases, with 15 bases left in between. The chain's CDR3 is CASSEQPGVVQETQYF. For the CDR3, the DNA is TGTGCCAGCAGTGAACAGCCAGGGGTGGTTCAAGAGACCCAGTACTTC.